Described below is a single TCR beta chain sequence and its context. Documented treatment: oral pan-JAK inhibitor, 5-10 mg twice daily. Reverse transcription of extracted RNA yielded cDNA, which provided the sequencing template. Repertoires were generated with immunoSEQ multiplex PCR, while TCRdb's copy carries only in-frame clones and drops some. Here the sample spans some 200,000 clones, more than 55% being singletons. This sample is drawn from a study of CD8+ T cells in alopecia areata. CDR1 SGHNT and CDR2 YYREEE come from the germline V gene (reference sequence). V shed 5 bases and J shed 0 bases, with 18 bases lying between them. The CDR3 runs 16 residues.

The sequenced sample was CD4+ T cells sorted from blood, obtained at week 4, from a patient treated with tofacitinib. The TCR originated in a human donor with alopecia areata. The genes are TRBV5-4 and TRBJ2-7, with D perhaps assigned TRBD1 or TRBD2 (6 bases each). DNA of the CDR3: TGTGCCAGCAGTTTAGGTCGGGGGCGAAGCTCCTACGAGCAGTACTTC. It translates to CASSLGRGRSSYEQYF. The variable domain in full, completed from reference TRBV5-4 and TRBJ2-7, reads ETGVTQSPTHLIKTRGQQVTLRCSSQSGHNTVSWYQQALGQGPQFIFQYYREEENGRGNFPPRFSGLQFPNYSSELNVNALELDDSALYLCASSLGRGRSSYEQYFGPGTRLTVT.